This TCR beta chain was sequenced during a study of blood T cell repertoires in COVID-19. Clones were read by immunoSEQ multiplex PCR, and TCRdb kept only the in-frame ones, dropping some. The sample lists approximately 260,000 clones, around 83% seen once, with 5% to 8% in the top ten. With 8 bases removed from V and 7 bases from J, the gap between germline ends came to 20 bases. This CDR3 region has 14 residues. Looked up from germline, CDR1 is SGHTA and CDR2 is FQGNSA. Material: PBMCs or T cells enriched from blood (not recorded which). The rearrangement links TRBV7-2 to TRBJ1-1; TRBD1 might be the D (6 bases). The origin of this receptor is a woman aged 45-65 years who had been exposed to COVID-19. The CDR3: CASLNGVARGEAFF. The CDR3 nucleotides read TGTGCCAGCCTCAACGGGGTAGCCAGGGGTGAAGCTTTCTTT.